This T cell receptor beta chain was recovered during a study of naive and memory T cell subsets. Two oligonucleotides, mixed equimolar, formed the beta constant-region primer covering TRBC1 and TRBC2. Ligated cDNA was amplified by four rounds of PCR with nested alpha and beta constant-region primers and SP2. Each CDR3 protein gets one entry after TCRdb re-called the UMI-ligation and nested PCR reads with MiXCR. The sample yields approximately 150,000 distinct CDR3 sequences, about a fifth seen once. The CDR3 spans 16 residues. Germline CDR1 and CDR2: LNHNV and YYDKDF (reference sequence). V gave up 0 bases and J gave up 2 bases; unmatched junction bases: 4. Four subsets defined by CD45RA and CD27 were sorted after CD3, CD4, CD8 and live/dead staining. This clonotype was recorded a few times. Its matching antigen is unknown. Overall study results and limits: A few larger clonotypes appeared in naive repertoires, especially CD8, possibly memory cells re-expressing CD45RA.

Material for sequencing was naive CD8+ T cells from blood. This TCR came from a human donor in good health. The chain joins TRBV15 to TRBJ1-5; TRBD1 aligns across 7 bases. The CDR3 coding sequence is TGTGCCACCAGCAGAGATCAGGGGGTAGGCAATCAGCCCCAGCATTTT. Translation gives CATSRDQGVGNQPQHF.